The TCR beta chain described here comes from a study of blood T cell repertoires in COVID-19. Study overall: T cells, B-cell-depleted T cells, or PBMCs provided the cDNA or gDNA that served as material.

Clones were read by immunoSEQ multiplex PCR, and TCRdb kept only the in-frame ones, dropping some. The sample has about 210,000 clones; 80% are singletons. CDR3 length equals 14 residues. V lost 9 bases, J lost 3 bases, and 7 bases stayed unmatched. Germline assignment: CDR1 LNHNV and CDR2 YYDKDF (reference sequence). The sequence was collected from a human donor in a cohort sampled during active COVID-19. Sequences were obtained from peripheral blood. This sequence joins TRBV15 and TRBJ2-1, with 8 bases identical to TRBD2. CDR3: CATDPGGSYNEQFF. Here the CDR3 DNA reads TGTGCCACTGACCCGGGAGGGAGCTACAATGAGCAGTTCTTC.